What follows describes a single T cell receptor (beta chain). The antigen is undetermined. The junction differs from germline at one of its ends, possibly a read error. The germline V gene has CDR1 DFQATT and CDR2 SNEGSKA (reference sequence). The CDR3 totals 14 residues. The data were taken from a study of blood T cells in healthy people across ages. Whole-study results and caveats: In long-lived donors, naive CD4+ cell counts and diversity exceeded those of aged donors.

A second PCR of about 7 to 12 cycles used a sample-barcoded 5' primer and a J-beta primer mix. In TCRdb, the 5' RACE reads were re-called with MiXCR into one record per CDR3 protein. The sample has 750,000 to 950,000 distinct CDR3 sequences, almost 30% seen once. These records were also assigned to another study, of T cells of mothers and their children. Per that paper: Whether related or unrelated, pairs show similar shaping of TCR recombination output by thymic selection.

Sequenced material: blood. The chain links TRBV20-1 to TRBJ2-1; 8 nucleotides line up with TRBD2. This receptor was obtained from a woman in her thirties or forties in good health. CDR3 nucleotide sequence: TGCAGTGCTAGCACTAGCGGCTCTTACAATGAGCAGTGCTTC. Residues: CSASTSGSYNEQCF.